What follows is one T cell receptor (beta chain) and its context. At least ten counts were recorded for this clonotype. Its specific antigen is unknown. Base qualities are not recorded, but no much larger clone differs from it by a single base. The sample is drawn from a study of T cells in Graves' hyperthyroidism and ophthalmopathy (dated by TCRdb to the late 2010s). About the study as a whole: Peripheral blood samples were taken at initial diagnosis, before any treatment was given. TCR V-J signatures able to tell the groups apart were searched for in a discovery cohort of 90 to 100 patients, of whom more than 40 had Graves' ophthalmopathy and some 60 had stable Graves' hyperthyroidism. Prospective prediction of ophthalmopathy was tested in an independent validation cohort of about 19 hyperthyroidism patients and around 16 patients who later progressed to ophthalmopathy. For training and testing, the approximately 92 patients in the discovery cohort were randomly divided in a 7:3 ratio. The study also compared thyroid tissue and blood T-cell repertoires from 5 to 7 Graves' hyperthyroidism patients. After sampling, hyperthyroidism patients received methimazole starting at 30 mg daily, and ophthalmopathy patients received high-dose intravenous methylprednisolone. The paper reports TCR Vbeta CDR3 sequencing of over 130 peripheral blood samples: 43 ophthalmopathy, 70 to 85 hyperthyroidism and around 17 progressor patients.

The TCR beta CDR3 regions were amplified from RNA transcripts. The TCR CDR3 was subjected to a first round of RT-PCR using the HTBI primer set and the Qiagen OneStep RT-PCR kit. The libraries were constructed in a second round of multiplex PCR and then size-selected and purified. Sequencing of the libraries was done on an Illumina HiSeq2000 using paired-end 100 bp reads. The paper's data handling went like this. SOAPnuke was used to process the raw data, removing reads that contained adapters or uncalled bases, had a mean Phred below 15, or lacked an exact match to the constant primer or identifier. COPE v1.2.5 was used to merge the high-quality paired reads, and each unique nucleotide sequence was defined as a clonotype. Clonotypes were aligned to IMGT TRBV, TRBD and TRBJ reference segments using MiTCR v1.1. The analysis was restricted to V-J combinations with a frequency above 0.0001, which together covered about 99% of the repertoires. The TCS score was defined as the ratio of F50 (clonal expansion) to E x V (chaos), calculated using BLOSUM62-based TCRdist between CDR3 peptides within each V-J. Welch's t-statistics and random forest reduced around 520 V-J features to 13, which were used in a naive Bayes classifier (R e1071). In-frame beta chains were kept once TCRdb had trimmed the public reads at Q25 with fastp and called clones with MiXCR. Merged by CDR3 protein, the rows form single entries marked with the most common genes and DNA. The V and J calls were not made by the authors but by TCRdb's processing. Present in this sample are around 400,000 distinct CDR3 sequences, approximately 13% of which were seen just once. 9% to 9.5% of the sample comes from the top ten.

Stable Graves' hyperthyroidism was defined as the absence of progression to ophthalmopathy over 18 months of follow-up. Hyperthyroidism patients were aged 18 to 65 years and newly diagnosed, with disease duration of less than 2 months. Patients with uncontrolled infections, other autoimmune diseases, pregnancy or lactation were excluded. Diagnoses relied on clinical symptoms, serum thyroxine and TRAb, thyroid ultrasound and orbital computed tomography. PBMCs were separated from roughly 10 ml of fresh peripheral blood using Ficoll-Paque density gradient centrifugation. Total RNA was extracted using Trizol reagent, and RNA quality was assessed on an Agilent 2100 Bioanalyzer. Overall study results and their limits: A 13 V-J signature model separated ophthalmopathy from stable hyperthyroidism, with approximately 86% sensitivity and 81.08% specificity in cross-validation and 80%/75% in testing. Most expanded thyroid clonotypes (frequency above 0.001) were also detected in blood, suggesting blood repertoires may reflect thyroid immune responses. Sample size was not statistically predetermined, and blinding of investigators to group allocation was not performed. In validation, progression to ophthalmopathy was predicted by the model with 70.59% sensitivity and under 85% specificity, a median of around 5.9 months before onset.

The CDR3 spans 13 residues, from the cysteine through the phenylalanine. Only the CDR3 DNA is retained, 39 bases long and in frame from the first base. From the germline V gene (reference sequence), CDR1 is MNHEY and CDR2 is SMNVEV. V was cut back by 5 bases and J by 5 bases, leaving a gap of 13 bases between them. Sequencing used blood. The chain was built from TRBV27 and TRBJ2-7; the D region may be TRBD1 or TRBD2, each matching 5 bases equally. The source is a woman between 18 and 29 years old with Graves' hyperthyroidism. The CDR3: CASSPRGDHEQYF. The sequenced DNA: TGTGCCAGCAGTCCGAGGGGCGATCACGAGCAGTACTTC.